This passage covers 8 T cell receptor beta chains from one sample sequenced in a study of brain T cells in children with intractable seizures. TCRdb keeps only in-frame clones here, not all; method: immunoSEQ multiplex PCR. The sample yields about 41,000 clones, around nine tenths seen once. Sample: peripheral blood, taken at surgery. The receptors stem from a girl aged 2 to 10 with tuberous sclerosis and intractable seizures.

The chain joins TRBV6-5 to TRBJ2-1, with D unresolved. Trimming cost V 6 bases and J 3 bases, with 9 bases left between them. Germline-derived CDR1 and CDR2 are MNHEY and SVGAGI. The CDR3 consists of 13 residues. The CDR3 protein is CASSNQVYNEQFF. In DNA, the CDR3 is TGTGCCAGCAGCAATCAAGTCTACAATGAGCAGTTCTTC.

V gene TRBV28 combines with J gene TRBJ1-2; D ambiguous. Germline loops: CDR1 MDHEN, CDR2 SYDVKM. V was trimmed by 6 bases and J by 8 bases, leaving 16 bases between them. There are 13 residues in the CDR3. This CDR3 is CASRLNLVWGYTF. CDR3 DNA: TGTGCCAGCAGACTCAACCTCGTTTGGGGCTACACCTTC.

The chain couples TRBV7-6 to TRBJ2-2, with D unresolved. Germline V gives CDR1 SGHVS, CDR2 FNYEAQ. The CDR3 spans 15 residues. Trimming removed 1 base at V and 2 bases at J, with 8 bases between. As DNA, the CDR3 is TGTGCCAGCAGCTTAGAGGCACCCAACACCGGGGAGCTGTTTTTT. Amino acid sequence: CASSLEAPNTGELFF.

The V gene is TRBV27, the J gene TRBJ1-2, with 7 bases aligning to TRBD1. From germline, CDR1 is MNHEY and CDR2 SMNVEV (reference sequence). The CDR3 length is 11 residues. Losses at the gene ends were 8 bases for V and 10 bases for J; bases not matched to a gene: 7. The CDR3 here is CASSPTGYYTF. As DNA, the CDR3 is TGTGCCAGCTCCCCGACAGGGTACTACACCTTC.

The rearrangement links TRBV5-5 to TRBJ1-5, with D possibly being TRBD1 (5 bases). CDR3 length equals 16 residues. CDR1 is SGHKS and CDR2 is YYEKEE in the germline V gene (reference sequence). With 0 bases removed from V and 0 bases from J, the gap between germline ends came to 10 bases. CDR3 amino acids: CASSLAGGTSNQPQHF. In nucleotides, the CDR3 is TGTGCCAGCAGCTTGGCCGGCGGGACTAGCAATCAGCCCCAGCATTTT.

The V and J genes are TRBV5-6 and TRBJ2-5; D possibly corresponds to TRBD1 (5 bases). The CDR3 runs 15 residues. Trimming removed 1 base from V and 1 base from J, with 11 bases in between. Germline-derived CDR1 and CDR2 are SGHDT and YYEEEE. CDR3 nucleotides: TGTGCCAGCAGCTTGATCTTAGGGGCCCAAGAGACCCAGTACTTC. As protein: CASSLILGAQETQYF.

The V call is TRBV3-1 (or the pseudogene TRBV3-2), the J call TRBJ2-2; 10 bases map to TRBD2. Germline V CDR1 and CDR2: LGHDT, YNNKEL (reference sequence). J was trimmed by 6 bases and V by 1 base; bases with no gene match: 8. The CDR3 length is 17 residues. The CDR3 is CASSQGWLAGAAGELFF. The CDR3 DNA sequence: TGTGCCAGCAGCCAAGGTTGGCTAGCGGGGGCCGCCGGGGAGCTGTTTTTT.

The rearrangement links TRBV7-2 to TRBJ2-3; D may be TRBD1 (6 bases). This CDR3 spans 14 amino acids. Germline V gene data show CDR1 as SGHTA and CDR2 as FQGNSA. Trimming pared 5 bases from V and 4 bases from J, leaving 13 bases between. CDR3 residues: CASSALAGADTQYF. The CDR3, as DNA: TGTGCCAGCAGCGCCCTAGCAGGGGCAGATACGCAGTATTTT.